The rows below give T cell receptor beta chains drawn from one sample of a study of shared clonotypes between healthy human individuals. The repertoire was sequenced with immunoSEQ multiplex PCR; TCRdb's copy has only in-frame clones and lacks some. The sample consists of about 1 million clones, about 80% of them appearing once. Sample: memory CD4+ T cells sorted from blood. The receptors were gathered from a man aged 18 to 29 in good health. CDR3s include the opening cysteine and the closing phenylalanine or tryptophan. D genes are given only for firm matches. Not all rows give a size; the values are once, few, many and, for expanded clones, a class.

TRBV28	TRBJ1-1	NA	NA	TGTGCCAGCAGTCAAAGCCGGGACGTTGAAGCTTTCTTT	CASSQSRDVEAFF
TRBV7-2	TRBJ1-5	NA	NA	TGTGCCAGCAGCCCAGCCGCGGGACCCTATAGCAATCAGCCCCAGCATTTT	CASSPAAGPYSNQPQHF
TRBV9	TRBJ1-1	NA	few	TGTGCCAGCAGCCCCCACAGCAGTGCGGCTTTCTTT	CASSPHSSAAFF
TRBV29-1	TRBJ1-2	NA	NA	TGCAGCGTTGTAGTTGGCCAGGCCTATGGCTACACCTTC	CSVVVGQAYGYTF
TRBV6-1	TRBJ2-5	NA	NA	TGTGCCAGCAGGAACGAAGAGACCCAGTACTTC	CASRNEETQYF
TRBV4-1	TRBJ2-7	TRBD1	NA	TGCGCCAGCAGCCCGACCGGCCGGGACAGGGGCCACGAGCAGTACTTC	CASSPTGRDRGHEQYF
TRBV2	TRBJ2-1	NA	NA	TGTGCCAGCAGTGAACTGGCTCCAGTTCCGAGGTACAATGAGCAGTTCTTC	CASSELAPVPRYNEQFF
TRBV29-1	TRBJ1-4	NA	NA	TGCAGCGTTGAACCGGTGGCTAATGAAAAACTGTTTTTT	CSVEPVANEKLFF
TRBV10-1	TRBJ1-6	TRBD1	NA	TGCGCCAGCGGACAGGGGCGAGATTCACCCCTCCACTTT	CASGQGRDSPLHF
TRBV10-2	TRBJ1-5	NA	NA	TGCGCCAGCAGTGACAAATATAGCAATCAGCCCCAGCATTTT	CASSDKYSNQPQHF
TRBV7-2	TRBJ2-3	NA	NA	TGTGCCAGCAGCTTAGGGGCACCCCAGGACACGCAGTATTTT	CASSLGAPQDTQYF
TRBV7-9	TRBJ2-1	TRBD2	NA	TGTGCCAGCAGCGAAGCGGGAGGGCCAAGGAATGAGCAGTTCTTC	CASSEAGGPRNEQFF
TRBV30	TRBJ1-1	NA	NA	TGTGCCTGGAGTGGTCGACGGAACACTGAAGCTTTCTTT	CAWSGRRNTEAFF
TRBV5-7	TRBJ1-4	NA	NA	TGTGCCAGCAGCCACTGCAGTACAAATGAAAAACTGTTTTTT	CASSHCSTNEKLFF
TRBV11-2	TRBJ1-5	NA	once	TGTGCCAGCAGCTACGGACCGAACAATCAGCCCCAGCATTTT	CASSYGPNNQPQHF
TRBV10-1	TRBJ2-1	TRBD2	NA	TGCGCCAGACTAGCGGCCTACAATGAGCAGTTCTTC	CARLAAYNEQFF
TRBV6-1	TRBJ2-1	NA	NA	TGTGCCAGCAGTGAACTGCAGGCCAGGGACAATGAGCAGTTCTTC	CASSELQARDNEQFF
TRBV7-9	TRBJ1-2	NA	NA	TGTGCCAGCAGCTTAAGTTACTCAGAACCCTATGGCTACACCTTC	CASSLSYSEPYGYTF
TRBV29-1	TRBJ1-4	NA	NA	TGCAGCGCCGGGGGCCACTCTGGAAATGAAAAACTGTTTTTT	CSAGGHSGNEKLFF
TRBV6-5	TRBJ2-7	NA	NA	TGTGCCAGCAGTTCTCTGACAGGTTCGGACGAGCAGTACTTC	CASSSLTGSDEQYF
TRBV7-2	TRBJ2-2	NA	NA	TGTGCCAGCACAGGGGACACCGGGGAGCTGTTTTTT	CASTGDTGELFF
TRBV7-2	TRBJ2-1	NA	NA	TGTGCCAGCAGCTTAGCAGAGTTAGGCAATGAGCAGTTCTTC	CASSLAELGNEQFF
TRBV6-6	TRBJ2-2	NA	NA	TGTGCCAGCAGCCCCCCCACAGGGAAAGACACCGGGGAGCTGTTTTTT	CASSPPTGKDTGELFF
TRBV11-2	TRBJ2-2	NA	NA	TGTGCCAGCACCCGAGACTCGACATTTACGAACACCGGGGAGCTGTTTTTT	CASTRDSTFTNTGELFF
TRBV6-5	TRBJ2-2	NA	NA	TGTGCCAGCAGTTACGCACAGGAGGTCGGGGAGCTGTTTTTT	CASSYAQEVGELFF
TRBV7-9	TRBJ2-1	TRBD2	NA	TGTGCCAGCAGGGATACTAGCGGGAGGGACTACAATGAGCAGTTCTTC	CASRDTSGRDYNEQFF
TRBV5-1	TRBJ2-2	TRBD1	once	TGCGCCAGCAGCTCAGGGGGTCTGTCCGCGAACACCGGGGAGCTGTTTTTT	CASSSGGLSANTGELFF
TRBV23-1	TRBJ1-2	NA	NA	TGCGCCACTCCGGCCCTCTTCGGTGATGGCTACACCTTC	CATPALFGDGYTF
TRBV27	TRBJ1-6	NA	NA	TGTGCCAGCAGTTTAGTCCTAGGTTCCGAGAATTCACCCCTCCACTTT	CASSLVLGSENSPLHF
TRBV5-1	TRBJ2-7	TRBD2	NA	TGCGCCAGCAGCCCGCAAGGACTAGTAACCGACGAGCAGTACTTC	CASSPQGLVTDEQYF
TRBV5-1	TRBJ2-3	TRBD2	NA	TGCGCCAGCAGCCCTAGCGGGGACACAGATACGCAGTATTTT	CASSPSGDTDTQYF
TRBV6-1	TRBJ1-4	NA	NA	TGTGCCAGCAGTGAGGCCAGTAACCCCAAGAGTGAAAAACTGTTTTTT	CASSEASNPKSEKLFF
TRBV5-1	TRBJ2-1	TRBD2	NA	TGCGCCAGCAGCTCCCGGGGGGAAGGCAATGAGCAGTTCTTC	CASSSRGEGNEQFF
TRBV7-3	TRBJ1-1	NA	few	TGTGCCAGCAGCCGGGGGATCGACAGAAAAGGGACTGAAGCTTTCTTT	CASSRGIDRKGTEAFF
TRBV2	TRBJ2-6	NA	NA	TGTGCCAGCAGTCCAAACCGCTTCGGCTCTGGGGCCAACGTCCTGACTTTC	CASSPNRFGSGANVLTF
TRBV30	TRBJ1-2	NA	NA	TGTGCCTGGAGTTTAGGGTACGGCTATGGCTACACCTTC	CAWSLGYGYGYTF
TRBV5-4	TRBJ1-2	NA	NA	TGTGCCAGCAGCGCTTACTATGGCTACACCTTC	CASSAYYGYTF
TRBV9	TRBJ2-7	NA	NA	TGTGCCAGCAGCGTAGCGTTTGGGGCCTCCTACGAGCAGTACTTC	CASSVAFGASYEQYF
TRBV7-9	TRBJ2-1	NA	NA	TGTGCCAGCAGCCGGGACCCCAGGAATGAGCAGTTCTTC	CASSRDPRNEQFF
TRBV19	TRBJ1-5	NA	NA	TGTGCCAGTGGGGGAGGCATAAACAATCAGCCCCAGCATTTT	CASGGGINNQPQHF
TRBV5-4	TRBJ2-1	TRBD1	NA	TGTGCCAGCAGCCCGGGACAGGGAAGAGAGAATGAGCAGTTCTTC	CASSPGQGRENEQFF
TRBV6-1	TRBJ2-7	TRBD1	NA	TGTGCCAGCAGTGAAACCGCGGGACAGGGCTACGAGCAGTACTTC	CASSETAGQGYEQYF
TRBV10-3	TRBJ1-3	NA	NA	TGTGCCATCAAGGCGACAGAGGCCCTCTCTGGAAACACCATATATTTT	CAIKATEALSGNTIYF
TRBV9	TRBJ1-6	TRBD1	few	TGTGCCAGCAGCGTAGAAGGGACAGGCTTCTCCTATAATTCACCCCTCCACTTT	CASSVEGTGFSYNSPLHF
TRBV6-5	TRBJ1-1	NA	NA	TGTGCCAGCAGTTACGACGGGTCAAGGGCTTTCTTT	CASSYDGSRAFF
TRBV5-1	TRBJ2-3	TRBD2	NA	TGCGCCAGCAGCTTGGATCTAGCGGGGGTCACAGATACGCAGTATTTT	CASSLDLAGVTDTQYF
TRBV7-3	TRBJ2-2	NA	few	TGTGCCAGCAGCATTCATGTAAGCGGACACACCGGGGAGCTGTTTTTT	CASSIHVSGHTGELFF
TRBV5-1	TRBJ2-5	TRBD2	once	TGCGCCAGCAGCTTGGATCCTAGCGGGGGATTGAGGGAGACCCAGTACTTC	CASSLDPSGGLRETQYF
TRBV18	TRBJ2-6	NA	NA	TGTGCCAGCTCACCAGGGGGGGCCAACGTCCTGACTTTC	CASSPGGANVLTF
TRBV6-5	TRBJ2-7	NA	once	TGTGCCAGCAGTTACTCGAAGTCCTACGAGCAGTACTTC	CASSYSKSYEQYF
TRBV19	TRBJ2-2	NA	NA	TGTGCCAGTAGTATTTTGGGGAATAAAAACACCGGGGAGCTGTTTTTT	CASSILGNKNTGELFF
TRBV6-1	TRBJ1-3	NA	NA	TGTGCCAGCCGGTCGAGGGGGGAATCTGGAAACACCATATATTTT	CASRSRGESGNTIYF
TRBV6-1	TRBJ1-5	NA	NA	TGTGCCAGCAGTGAAGCTTGGGATGGGCAGCCCCAGCATTTT	CASSEAWDGQPQHF
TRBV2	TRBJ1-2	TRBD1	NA	TGTGCCAGCAGTCAGACAGGGGGCGAAGGTGGCTACACCTTC	CASSQTGGEGGYTF
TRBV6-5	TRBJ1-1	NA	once	TGTGCCAGCAGTTTGTTTGTCTGGAACACTGAAGCTTTCTTT	CASSLFVWNTEAFF
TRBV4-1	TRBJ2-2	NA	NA	TGCGCCAGCAGCCAAGGGGACCGGAACACCGGGGAGCTGTTTTTT	CASSQGDRNTGELFF
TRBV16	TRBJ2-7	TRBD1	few	TGTGCCAGCAGCCAAGACAGGGGGACACCTCCCTACGAGCAGTACTTC	CASSQDRGTPPYEQYF
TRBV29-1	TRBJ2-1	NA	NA	TGCAGCGCGCGTCCCAGCGGCAGTGAGCAGTTCTTC	CSARPSGSEQFF